The present TCR beta chain was sequenced within a study of regulatory T cells in long-lasting Graves disease. Overall study results and limits: Patients with persistent disease showed a bias toward TRBV28, TRBJ1-2 and TRBJ2-5.

Specified time point: newly diagnosed GD, antithyroid drugs for less than 3 months. The TCR library used RNA extracted from PBMCs. Trimming took 9 bases from V and 0 from J, leaving 18 bases between them. The CDR3 is 15 residues long. Germline V gene data show CDR1 as SGHNT and CDR2 as YYREEE (reference sequence). Comment on this clonotype: The antigen is not known.

Assembly of TCR beta libraries relied on iRepertoire HTBI primers together with Arm-PCR of CDR3 regions. TCRdb used MiXCR to reprocess the multiplex PCR reads, holding one entry per CDR3 protein. The sample shows 680,000 or so distinct CDR3 sequences, around 17% of them seen only once. A further study also used this sample, focusing on T cells in Graves' hyperthyroidism and ophthalmopathy.

The material sequenced was peripheral blood mononuclear cells (PBMCs), taken at new diagnosis, from a patient treated with antithyroid drugs. The rearrangement uses TRBV5-4 and TRBJ1-1; a possible D gene is TRBD1 (6 bases). This receptor was taken from a woman in her 30s with Graves disease. As DNA, the CDR3 is TGTGCCACTAGGTCCGGACAGACCATGAACACTGAAGCTTTCTTT. As protein: CATRSGQTMNTEAFF.